A selection of T cell receptor beta chains follows, all from one sample in a study of shared clonotypes between healthy human individuals. Only in-frame clones appear in the TCRdb table, and some are missing; sequencing was by immunoSEQ multiplex PCR. The table shows more than 2,000,000 clones, with more than 90% occurring only once. The material sequenced was naive CD4+ T cells sorted from blood. These receptors originate from a man aged 18 to 29 in good health. CDR3s include the opening cysteine and the closing phenylalanine or tryptophan. A D gene is named only where the DNA matches it firmly. Clone sizes are given selectively: once, few, many, or a class where the clone is expanded.

TRBD1	TRBV11-2	-	TRBJ2-1	CASSSGDSSYNEQFF	TGTGCCAGCAGCTCAGGGGACAGCTCCTACAATGAGCAGTTCTTC
-	TRBV10-3	once	TRBJ2-3	CAISESVASTDTQYF	TGTGCCATCAGTGAGTCGGTGGCTAGCACAGATACGCAGTATTTT
-	TRBV7-8	-	TRBJ2-5	CASSLGGGGWETQYF	TGTGCCAGCAGCTTAGGGGGGGGCGGTTGGGAGACCCAGTACTTC
TRBD1	TRBV28	-	TRBJ2-7	CASRGLGTVAGHEQYF	TGTGCCAGCAGGGGGTTAGGGACAGTAGCAGGCCACGAGCAGTACTTC
-	TRBV19	-	TRBJ1-2	CASSMDSSNYGYTF	TGTGCCAGTAGTATGGACAGCTCTAACTATGGCTACACCTTC
-	TRBV11-3	once	TRBJ1-6	CASSFRGNSPLHF	TGTGCCAGCAGCTTCAGGGGTAATTCACCCCTCCACTTT
TRBD2	TRBV5-4	once	TRBJ2-1	CASSSPTSGTAYNEQFF	TGTGCCAGCTCCTCCCCAACTAGCGGGACCGCCTACAATGAGCAGTTCTTC
-	TRBV11-2	-	TRBJ1-4	CASSPSKGWGKDEKLFF	TGTGCCAGCAGCCCCTCGAAAGGTTGGGGAAAGGATGAAAAACTGTTTTTT
-	TRBV10-3	-	TRBJ2-3	CAIRPTPGTDTQYF	TGTGCCATCAGGCCTACCCCGGGCACAGATACGCAGTATTTT
-	TRBV11-1	-	TRBJ2-7	CASSATGPNSYEQYF	TGTGCCAGCAGCGCAACGGGGCCTAACTCCTACGAGCAGTACTTC
-	TRBV5-4	-	TRBJ2-1	CASTQRGRNEQFF	TGTGCCAGCACCCAAAGAGGGAGGAATGAGCAGTTCTTC
-	TRBV18	-	TRBJ2-7	CASSPASGTEQYF	TGTGCCAGCTCACCCGCGTCGGGGACCGAGCAGTACTTC
-	TRBV5-1	-	TRBJ2-5	CASSLAPQVIQETQYF	TGCGCCAGCAGCTTGGCCCCACAGGTGATCCAAGAGACCCAGTACTTC
-	TRBV5-1	-	TRBJ2-5	CASSYGQSQETQYF	TGCGCCAGCAGCTATGGACAGTCCCAAGAGACCCAGTACTTC
TRBD2	TRBV19	-	TRBJ2-1	CASSIGALTSDEQFF	TGTGCCAGTAGTATTGGAGCCCTGACTAGCGATGAGCAGTTCTTC
-	TRBV19	-	TRBJ1-5	CASENRPLNLQPQHF	TGTGCCAGTGAAAACAGGCCGCTAAATCTTCAGCCCCAGCATTTT
-	TRBV11-2	-	TRBJ2-7	CASSLTDGTYEQYF	TGTGCCAGCAGCTTAACCGACGGTACCTACGAGCAGTACTTC
-	TRBV7-2	-	TRBJ2-7	CASSLGAGGSYEQYF	TGTGCCAGCAGCTTAGGAGCAGGGGGGTCCTACGAGCAGTACTTC
TRBD1	TRBV28	-	TRBJ1-1	CASSLTAGGAFF	TGTGCCAGCAGTTTAACGGCAGGGGGAGCTTTCTTT
-	TRBV28	-	TRBJ2-7	CASGGSGFNEQYF	TGTGCCAGCGGCGGCTCAGGGTTCAACGAGCAGTACTTC
TRBD1	TRBV6-5	-	TRBJ1-2	CASRLGQGGYGYTF	TGTGCCAGCAGGTTGGGACAGGGGGGCTATGGCTACACCTTC
-	TRBV5-1	once	TRBJ2-1	CASSLVLEKTYNEQFF	TGCGCCAGCAGCTTGGTTTTGGAGAAAACCTACAATGAGCAGTTCTTC
-	TRBV6-5	-	TRBJ2-2	CASRPPGTSTGELFF	TGTGCCAGCAGACCACCCGGGACAAGCACCGGGGAGCTGTTTTTT
TRBD2	TRBV18	-	TRBJ2-7	CASSPPSVAGELEQYF	TGTGCCAGCTCACCACCGTCCGTAGCGGGAGAGTTAGAGCAGTACTTC
-	TRBV2	-	TRBJ1-3	CATSDSFSGNTIYF	TGTGCCACTTCAGACTCGTTCTCTGGAAACACCATATATTTT
TRBD2	TRBV2	-	TRBJ2-2	CASRGLAPNTGELFF	TGTGCCAGCAGGGGACTAGCCCCGAACACCGGGGAGCTGTTTTTT
-	TRBV18	once	TRBJ2-7	CASSFGTDYEQYF	TGTGCCAGCTCATTCGGGACCGACTACGAGCAGTACTTC
-	TRBV19	-	TRBJ2-1	CASSSRSGVDNEQFF	TGTGCCAGTAGTAGCCGTAGTGGAGTTGACAATGAGCAGTTCTTC
-	TRBV5-1	few	TRBJ1-1	CASSLTGTPEAFF	TGCGCCAGCAGCCTAACAGGTACCCCTGAAGCTTTCTTT
TRBD1	TRBV27	once	TRBJ2-4	CASSSRTGEQPDIQYF	TGTGCCAGCAGTTCCCGGACAGGGGAGCAGCCAGACATTCAGTACTTC
-	TRBV18	-	TRBJ2-5	CASSPFSGEETQYF	TGTGCCAGCTCACCATTCTCGGGGGAAGAGACCCAGTACTTC
TRBD2	TRBV6-6	-	TRBJ2-7	CARAAGGRVKYEQYF	TGTGCCAGGGCTGCGGGGGGGCGGGTCAAGTACGAGCAGTACTTC
-	TRBV6-1	once	TRBJ1-5	CASSEARGNQPQHF	TGTGCCAGCAGTGAGGCCAGGGGCAATCAGCCCCAGCATTTT
-	TRBV4-1	-	TRBJ1-1	CASSPGRGNTEAFF	TGCGCCAGCAGCCCGGGCAGAGGAAACACTGAAGCTTTCTTT
-	TRBV6-6	once	TRBJ1-5	CASSYPGLRNQPQHF	TGTGCCAGCAGTTACCCAGGGTTGCGCAATCAGCCCCAGCATTTT
-	TRBV10-3	-	TRBJ2-3	CAISRDGASTDTQYF	TGTGCCATCAGTCGTGATGGGGCTAGCACAGATACGCAGTATTTT